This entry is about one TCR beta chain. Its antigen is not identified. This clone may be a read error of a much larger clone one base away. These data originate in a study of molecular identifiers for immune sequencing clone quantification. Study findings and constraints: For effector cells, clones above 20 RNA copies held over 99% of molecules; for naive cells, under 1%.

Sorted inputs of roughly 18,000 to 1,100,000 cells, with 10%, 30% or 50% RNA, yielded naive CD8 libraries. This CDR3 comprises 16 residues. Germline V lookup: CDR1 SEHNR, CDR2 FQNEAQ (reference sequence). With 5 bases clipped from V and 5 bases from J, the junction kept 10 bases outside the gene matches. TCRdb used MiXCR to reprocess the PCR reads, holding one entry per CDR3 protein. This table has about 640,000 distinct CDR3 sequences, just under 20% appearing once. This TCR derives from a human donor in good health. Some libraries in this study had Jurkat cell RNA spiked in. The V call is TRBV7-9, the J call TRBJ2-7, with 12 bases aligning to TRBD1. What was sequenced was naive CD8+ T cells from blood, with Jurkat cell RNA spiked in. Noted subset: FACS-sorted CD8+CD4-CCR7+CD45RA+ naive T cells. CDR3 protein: CASSHPRDRGRDEQYF. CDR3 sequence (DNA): TGTGCCAGCAGCCATCCTAGGGACAGGGGGCGGGACGAGCAGTACTTC. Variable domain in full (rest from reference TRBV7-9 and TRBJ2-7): DTGVSQNPRHKITKRGQNVTFRCDPISEHNRLYWYRQTLGQGPEFLTYFQNEAQLEKSRLLSDRFSAERPKGSFSTLEIQRTEQGDSAMYLCASSHPRDRGRDEQYFGPGTRLTVT.